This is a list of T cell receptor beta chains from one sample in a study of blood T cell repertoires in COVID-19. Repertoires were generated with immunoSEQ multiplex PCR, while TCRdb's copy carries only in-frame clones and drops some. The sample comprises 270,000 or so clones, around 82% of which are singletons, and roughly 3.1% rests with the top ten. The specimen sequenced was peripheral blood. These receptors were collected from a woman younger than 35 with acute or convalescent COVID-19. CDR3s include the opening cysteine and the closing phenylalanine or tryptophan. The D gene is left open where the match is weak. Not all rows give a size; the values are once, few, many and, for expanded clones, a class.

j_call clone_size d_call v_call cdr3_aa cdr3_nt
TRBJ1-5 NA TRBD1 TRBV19 CASIKGPEGQGLGQPQHF TGTGCCAGTATCAAGGGCCCGGAGGGACAGGGATTAGGGCAGCCCCAGCATTTT
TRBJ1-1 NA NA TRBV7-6 CASSPGWGLNTEAFF TGTGCCAGCAGCCCCGGATGGGGCCTTAACACTGAAGCTTTCTTT
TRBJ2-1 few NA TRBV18 CASSPPIGLPSTEQFF TGTGCCAGCTCTCCACCAATAGGACTTCCCTCCACTGAGCAGTTCTTC
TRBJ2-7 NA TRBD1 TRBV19 CASSKTGGYEQYF TGTGCCAGTAGTAAGACAGGGGGCTACGAGCAGTACTTC
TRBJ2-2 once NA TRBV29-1 CSGSDSSNTGELFF TGCAGCGGCTCGGACAGTTCGAACACCGGGGAGCTGTTTTTT
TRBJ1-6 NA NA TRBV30 CAWMSQINSPLHF TGTGCCTGGATGTCACAGATTAATTCACCCCTCCACTTT
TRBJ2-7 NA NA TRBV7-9 CASSFGTGRTYEQYF TGTGCCAGCAGCTTTGGTACAGGGCGAACCTACGAGCAGTACTTC
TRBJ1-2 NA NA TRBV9 CASSVEAHLAPNYGYTF TGTGCCAGCAGCGTAGAGGCTCACCTAGCCCCTAACTATGGCTACACCTTC
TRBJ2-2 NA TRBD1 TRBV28 CASRTNRGPGELFF TGTGCCAGCAGGACAAACAGGGGGCCGGGGGAGCTGTTTTTT
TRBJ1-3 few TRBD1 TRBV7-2 CASSGTGGVFGNTIYF TGTGCCAGCAGCGGCACAGGGGGCGTCTTTGGAAACACCATATATTTT
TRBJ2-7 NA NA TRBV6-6 CASSYGGARSYEQYF TGTGCCAGCAGTTACGGTGGGGCTCGCTCCTACGAGCAGTACTTC
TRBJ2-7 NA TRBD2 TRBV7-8 CASSLHSGRGMYEQYF TGTGCCAGCAGCTTGCACAGCGGGAGGGGGATGTACGAGCAGTACTTC
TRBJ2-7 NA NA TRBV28 CASSLFSGNDEQYF TGTGCCAGCAGTTTATTTTCAGGGAACGACGAGCAGTACTTC
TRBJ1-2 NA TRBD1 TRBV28 CHVGTGGGYGYTF TGTCATGTCGGGACAGGGGGTGGCTATGGCTACACCTTC
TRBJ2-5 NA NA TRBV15 CATSRDQGPETQYF TGTGCCACCAGCAGAGATCAGGGGCCGGAGACCCAGTACTTC
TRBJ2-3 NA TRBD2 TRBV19 CASSIDRLAESLTF TGTGCCAGTAGTATAGATCGACTAGCGGAAAGCTTAACTTTT
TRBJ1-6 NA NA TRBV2 CASSGGTRGGNSPLHF TGTGCCAGCAGTGGTGGGACTCGGGGTGGTAATTCACCCCTCCACTTT
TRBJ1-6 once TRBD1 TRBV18 CASSDPTQYGLKQGSLHF TGTGCCAGCTCAGATCCGACCCAGTATGGCCTTAAACAGGGGTCTCTCCACTTT
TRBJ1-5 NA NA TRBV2 CASSDSLVGQPQHF TGTGCCAGCAGTGACTCGCTTGTGGGCCAGCCCCAGCATTTT
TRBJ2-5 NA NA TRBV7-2 CASSPGWLVKTQYF TGTGCCAGCAGCCCAGGCTGGCTCGTAAAGACCCAGTACTTC
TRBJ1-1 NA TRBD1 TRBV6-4 CASSTKQGTEAFF TGTGCCAGCAGCACAAAACAGGGGACTGAAGCTTTCTTT
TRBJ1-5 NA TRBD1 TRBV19 CASSSRDRVTQPQHF TGTGCCAGTAGTAGCCGGGACAGGGTTACTCAGCCCCAGCATTTT
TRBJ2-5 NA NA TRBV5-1 CASSLGQSEQETQYF TGCGCCAGCAGCTTGGGACAGAGCGAGCAAGAGACCCAGTACTTC
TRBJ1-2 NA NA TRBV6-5 CASSTTGLYGYTF TGTGCCAGCAGTACAACAGGGCTCTATGGCTACACCTTC
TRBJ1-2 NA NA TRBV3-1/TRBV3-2 CASSQDWSVKYGYTF TGTGCCAGCAGCCAAGACTGGAGCGTTAAATATGGCTACACCTTC
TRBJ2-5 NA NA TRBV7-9 CASSVTTQETQYF TGTGCCAGCAGCGTGACTACTCAAGAGACCCAGTACTTC
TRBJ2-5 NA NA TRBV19 CASKGESQETQYF TGTGCCAGTAAGGGGGAAAGCCAAGAGACCCAGTACTTC
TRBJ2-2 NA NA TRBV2 CASSGQTNTGELFF TGTGCCAGCAGTGGGCAGACGAACACCGGGGAGCTGTTTTTT
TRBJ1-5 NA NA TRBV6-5 CASSYSGLSNQPQHF TGTGCCAGCAGTTACTCGGGACTGAGCAATCAGCCCCAGCATTTT
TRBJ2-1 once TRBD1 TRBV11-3 CASSDRDSRSNEQFF TGTGCCAGCAGCGACCGGGACAGCCGTTCAAATGAGCAGTTCTTC
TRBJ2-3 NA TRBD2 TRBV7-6 CASSLANSGRDDADTQYF TGTGCCAGCAGCTTAGCTAATAGCGGGAGGGACGACGCAGATACGCAGTATTTT
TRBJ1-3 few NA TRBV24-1 CATSDPGSHGNTIYF TGTGCCACCAGTGATCCCGGGAGTCACGGAAACACCATATATTTT
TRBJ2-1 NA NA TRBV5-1 CASSLWLNTNNEQFF TGCGCCAGCAGCTTGTGGCTCAATACGAACAATGAGCAGTTCTTC
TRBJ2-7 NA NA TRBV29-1 CSVEDVQGKYEQYF TGCAGCGTTGAAGATGTGCAGGGGAAATACGAGCAGTACTTC
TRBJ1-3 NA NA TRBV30 CAWSSARTTGNTIYF TGTGCCTGGAGTTCCGCCCGGACAACGGGAAACACCATATATTTT
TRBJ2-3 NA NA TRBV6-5 CASSSGDLPTDTQYF TGTGCCAGCAGTTCCGGGGACTTGCCCACAGATACGCAGTATTTT
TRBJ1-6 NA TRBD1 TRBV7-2 CASSLAGQGFNSPLHF TGTGCCAGCAGCTTAGCGGGACAGGGTTTTAATTCACCCCTCCACTTT
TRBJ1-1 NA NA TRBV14 CASTRQTYTEAFF TGTGCCAGCACCCGACAGACCTACACTGAAGCTTTCTTT
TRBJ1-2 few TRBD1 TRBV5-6 CASRTQGAGYGYTF TGTGCCAGCAGAACACAGGGGGCTGGCTATGGCTACACCTTC
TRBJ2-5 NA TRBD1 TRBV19 CASSGTGTGTQYF TGTGCCAGTAGTGGCACCGGGACAGGCACCCAGTACTTC
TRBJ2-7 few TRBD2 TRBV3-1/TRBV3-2 CASSLSAGGDEQYF TGTGCCAGCAGCCTTTCCGCGGGGGGGGACGAGCAGTACTTC
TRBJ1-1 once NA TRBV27 CASSLQRGNTEAFF TGTGCCAGCAGTTTGCAAAGGGGGAACACTGAAGCTTTCTTT
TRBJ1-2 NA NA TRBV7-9 CASSPRGVANYGYTF TGTGCCAGCAGCCCCCGAGGTGTTGCTAACTATGGCTACACCTTC
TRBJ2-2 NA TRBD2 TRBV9 CASSVGGLAAGELFF TGTGCCAGCAGCGTAGGTGGACTAGCGGCCGGGGAGCTGTTTTTT
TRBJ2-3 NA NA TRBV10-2 CASSAGFSLARIPTDTQYF TGCGCCAGCAGCGCCGGTTTTAGTCTAGCGCGGATCCCTACAGATACGCAGTATTTT
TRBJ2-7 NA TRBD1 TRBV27 CASSRTGFTYEQYF TGTGCCAGCAGCCGGACAGGGTTCACCTACGAGCAGTACTTC
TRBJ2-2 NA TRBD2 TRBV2 CASSPNLAGAGELFF TGTGCCAGCAGCCCAAACCTAGCGGGAGCCGGGGAGCTGTTTTTT
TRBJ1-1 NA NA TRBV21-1 CASSKAADRGRGNTEAFF TGTGCCAGCAGCAAAGCGGCGGACAGGGGGCGAGGGAACACTGAAGCTTTCTTT
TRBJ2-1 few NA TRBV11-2 CASSHEGEQFF TGTGCCAGCAGCCACGAGGGTGAGCAGTTCTTC
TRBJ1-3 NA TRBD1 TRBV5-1 CASSLDRGRGNTIYF TGCGCCAGCAGCCTGGACAGGGGGCGCGGAAACACCATATATTTT
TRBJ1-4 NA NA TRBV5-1 CASSSLGQPRATNEKLFF TGCGCCAGCAGCTCACTAGGACAGCCGAGAGCAACTAATGAAAAACTGTTTTTT
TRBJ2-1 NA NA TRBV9 CASSPLGAGAYNEQFF TGTGCCAGCAGCCCCTTGGGGGCGGGGGCCTACAATGAGCAGTTCTTC
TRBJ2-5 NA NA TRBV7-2 CASRDIQETQYF TGTGCCTCCCGGGACATTCAAGAGACCCAGTACTTC